The next 13 T cell receptor beta chains were all read from a single sample in a study of beta chain features in type 1 diabetes (dated by TCRdb to the late 2010s). These TCRs are of unknown antigen specificity. Receptor libraries were prepared by the immunoSEQ multiplex PCR assay. The High Capacity cDNA Reverse Transcription Kit was used to reverse transcribe all of the isolated RNA, meaning that expressed TCRB transcripts were what got sequenced. TCRdb carries this immuneACCESS record with in-frame sequences only. Its versions omit some clonotypes, under half of them owing to an unresolved V gene in the studies checked, with the rest unexplained. The sample records about 640,000 clones, approximately 13% of which are singletons. The ten largest clones represent around 0.12% of the sample. What the research found in general, with its limitations: In all four CD4+ subsets, TCRB CDR3 length was moderately but significantly shorter in type 1 diabetes patients.

The sample was naive CD4+ T cells from blood. The cell subset or site label, read with the paper, signifies: true naive CD4+ T cells. The receptors were gathered from a man between 25 and 39 years old with type 1 diabetes.

This clone showed up just a few times. This sequence joins TRBV5-4 and TRBJ2-1; possible D gene TRBD2, 6 bases. Trimming removed 5 bases from V and 0 bases from J, with 12 bases in between. This CDR3 is built from 15 residues. Germline CDR1 SGHNT, CDR2 YYREEE (reference sequence). The CDR3 sequence is CASSRDGSSYNEQFF. The CDR3 coding sequence is TGTGCCAGCAGTCGAGACGGGAGCTCCTACAATGAGCAGTTCTTC.

The chain links TRBV6-1 to TRBJ2-7, with 7 bases fitting TRBD2. After removal of 7 bases from V and 2 bases from J, the junction contained 11 bases not matched to a gene. The germline gives CDR1 MNHNS, CDR2 SASEGT. The CDR3 is made up of 15 amino acids. In DNA form, the CDR3 reads TGTGCCAGCACCTTGCGGGCGGGGGTTACCTACGAGCAGTACTTC. It codes for CASTLRAGVTYEQYF.

This chain connects TRBV27 to TRBJ2-7, with 8 bases lining up with TRBD1. CDR3 length: 13 residues. Trimming removed 8 bases from V and 3 bases from J; junction bases left unmatched: 6. From germline, CDR1 is MNHEY and CDR2 SMNVEV (reference sequence). CDR3: CASPQGASYEQYF. In DNA form, the CDR3 reads TGTGCCAGCCCCCAGGGGGCCAGCTACGAGCAGTACTTC.

This clone has more than one count but fewer than ten. The CDR3 region has the DNA TGTGCCAGCAGCCCTTCCCCCTATGGCTACACCTTC. Its protein is CASSPSPYGYTF. The chain carries TRBV11-2 and TRBJ1-2; the D is unclear. V was clipped by 5 bases and J by 4 bases, with 8 bases between them. The CDR3 length is 12 residues. CDR1 and CDR2 (germline): SGHAT, FQNNGV.

This clone turned up a few times. The gene calls are TRBV11-2 and TRBJ2-1; unclear D gene. CDR3 size: 15 residues. Trimming took 5 bases from V and 5 from J, leaving 16 bases between them. The germline gives CDR1 SGHAT, CDR2 FQNNGV. The CDR3 DNA follows: TGTGCCAGCAGCCCACGGAGCACTACAAACAATGAGCAGTTCTTC. This encodes CASSPRSTTNNEQFF.

This sequence joins TRBV25-1 and TRBJ2-3, with 9 bases matching TRBD1. Germline V lookup: CDR1 MGHDK, CDR2 SYGVNS. The CDR3 spans 15 residues. Trimming at V came to 4 bases and at J to 3 bases, leaving 5 bases not matched to a gene. CDR3 residues: CASSARDRVTDTQYF. The DNA for the CDR3 is TGTGCCAGCAGTGCCCGGGACAGGGTAACAGATACGCAGTATTTT.

The chain is built from TRBV18 and TRBJ2-7; D remains unclear. The CDR3 is made up of 13 amino acids. With 1 base removed from V and 3 bases from J, the gap between germline ends came to 7 bases. Germline V CDR1 and CDR2: KGHSH, LQKENI. The CDR3 region has the DNA TGTGCCAGCTCACCACGGACGGACTACGAGCAGTACTTC. This sequence encodes CASSPRTDYEQYF.

The genes are TRBV30 and TRBJ1-5; possibly TRBD1 for D (5 bases). CDR3 size: 14 residues. Trimming took 2 bases from V and 6 from J, leaving 14 bases between them. Germline V gene data show CDR1 as GTSNPN and CDR2 as SVGIG (reference sequence). The CDR3 nucleotides read TGTGCCTGGAGTAGGGACTCAGGGCGTCAGCCCCAGCATTTT. Its translation is CAWSRDSGRQPQHF.

Notes on this clone: Additional DNA sequences in this sample encode the identical CDR3. V is TRBV29-1 and J is TRBJ1-5; tentatively, D is TRBD1 (5 bases). Trimming cost V 4 bases and J 3 bases, with 10 bases left between them. The CDR3 is 13 amino acids. Per germline, CDR1 SQVTM and CDR2 ANQGSEA. DNA of the CDR3: TGCAGCGTTGGGGGGGGTTCCAATCAGCCCCAGCATTTT. As protein: CSVGGGSNQPQHF. The whole variable domain, remainder taken from reference TRBV29-1 and TRBJ1-5, is SAVISQKPSRDICQRGTSLTIQCQVDSQVTMMFWYRQQPGQSLTLIATANQGSEATYESGFVIDKFPISRPNLTFSTLTVSNMSPEDSSIYLCSVGGGSNQPQHFGDGTRLSIL.

This clone appeared a few times. J is TRBJ2-3 and V is TRBV18; a possible D gene is TRBD2 (5 bases). With 0 bases removed from V and 0 bases from J, the gap between germline ends came to 10 bases. This CDR3 is 16 amino acids long. Germline V gene data show CDR1 as KGHSH and CDR2 as LQKENI. CDR3 protein: CASSPPGSLSTDTQYF. The CDR3 nucleotides are TGTGCCAGCTCACCACCGGGGAGCCTCAGCACAGATACGCAGTATTTT.

This clone was picked up a small number of times. V gene TRBV5-1 combines with J gene TRBJ2-5, with TRBD2 as a possible D gene (5 bases). The germline V and J ends were trimmed by 6 bases and 7 bases, with 13 bases remaining between them. This CDR3 has 12 amino acids. Germline assignment: CDR1 SGHRS and CDR2 YFSETQ. CDR3 residues: CASTYVEGTQYF. Here the CDR3 DNA reads TGCGCCAGCACCTACGTCGAGGGGACCCAGTACTTC.

This clone was counted between two and nine times. This chain connects TRBV25-1 to TRBJ2-7; D is tentatively TRBD1 or TRBD2 (5 bases each). The CDR3 has 12 amino acids. Per germline, CDR1 MGHDK and CDR2 SYGVNS. Trimming left V 6 bases short and J 1 base short, with 7 bases between. The CDR3 spells CASRGPSYEQYF. CDR3 nucleotide sequence: TGTGCCAGCAGGGGACCATCCTACGAGCAGTACTTC.

This clone was seen a few times. The V gene is TRBV10-3, the J gene TRBJ2-7; D possibly matches TRBD1 or TRBD2 (5 bases each). V gave up 4 bases and J gave up 7 bases, with 17 bases separating them. Germline lookup yields CDR1 ENHRY and CDR2 SYGVKD. The CDR3 has 14 amino acids. CDR3 in amino acids: CAISVGPITGEQYF. In nucleotides, the CDR3 is TGTGCCATCAGTGTGGGACCCATTACGGGAGAGCAGTACTTC.